The 23 T cell receptor beta chains below come from one sample, sequenced in a study of blood T cell repertoires in COVID-19. Sequencing used immunoSEQ multiplex PCR; TCRdb keeps in-frame clones, though not all of them. This table holds 250,000 to 400,000 clones, around 84% found once. The material sequenced was PBMCs or T cells enriched from blood (not recorded which). These receptors originate from a woman aged 25-40 years who had been exposed to COVID-19.

In nucleotides, the CDR3 is TGTGCCAGTAGTATAGTGGGGGCCGAGCAGTACTTC. Translated, it gives CASSIVGAEQYF. The chain combines TRBV19 with TRBJ2-7; D is perhaps TRBD1 (6 bases). The ends were cut back, 1 base at V and 6 bases at J, with 7 bases in the middle. CDR1 and CDR2 from the germline V gene are LNHDA and SQIVND (reference sequence). The CDR3 is 12 residues long.

The chain carries TRBV5-4 and TRBJ1-4; weak D call: TRBD1 (6 bases). Germline CDR1 and CDR2: SGHNT and YYREEE (reference sequence). Trimming left V 0 bases short and J 0 bases short, with 12 bases between. This CDR3 has 17 amino acids. The CDR3 protein is CASSLAGRGATNEKLFF. CDR3 nucleotide sequence: TGTGCCAGCAGCTTGGCGGGCAGGGGCGCAACTAATGAAAAACTGTTTTTT.

The V call is TRBV19, the J call TRBJ1-5; no clear D. This CDR3 has 13 residues. V lost 6 bases and J lost 6, with 12 bases in between. Germline V gene data show CDR1 as LNHDA and CDR2 as SQIVND (reference sequence). CDR3 sequence: CASSVMRSQPQHF. The CDR3 region has the DNA TGTGCCAGTAGCGTAATGCGGAGTCAGCCCCAGCATTTT.

The J gene is TRBJ2-7, the V gene TRBV7-8; 7 bases align to TRBD1. V was pared by 6 bases and J by 5 bases, with 13 bases of the junction left unmatched. This CDR3 has 15 amino acids. The germline V gene has CDR1 SGHVS and CDR2 FQNEAQ. In DNA, the CDR3 is TGTGCCAGCAGTTTCTCAGGGGGACGCTACAACGAGCAGTACTTC. Translating gives CASSFSGGRYNEQYF. The full variable domain, completed using reference TRBV7-8 and TRBJ2-7, is GAGVSQSPRYKVAKRGQDVALRCDPISGHVSLFWYQQALGQGPEFLTYFQNEAQLDKSGLPSDRFFAERPEGSVSTLKIQRTQQEDSAVYLCASSFSGGRYNEQYFGPGTRLTVT.

This rearrangement joins TRBV16 to TRBJ1-2, with 11 bases matching TRBD1. CDR1 is KGHSY and CDR2 is FQNENV in the germline V gene. The CDR3 extends over 16 amino acids. V lost 4 bases and J lost 2; bases outside the gene matches: 6. CDR3: CASSRTRDRGNYGYTF. The DNA of the CDR3 is TGTGCCAGCAGCCGGACTCGGGACAGGGGGAACTATGGCTACACCTTC.

The CDR3 sequence: CASSPTEDTQYF. DNA for the CDR3: TGTGCCAGCAGCCCCACAGAAGATACGCAGTATTTT. V usage is TRBV6-2 or TRBV6-3 and J usage is TRBJ2-3; no reliable D call. This CDR3 comprises 12 residues. The V gene's germline CDR1 is MNHEY and CDR2 SVGEGT. V was trimmed by 6 bases and J by 5 bases, leaving 9 bases between them.

The chain's CDR3 is CASRDLIQETQYF. As DNA, the CDR3 is TGTGCCAGCAGGGACTTAATACAAGAGACCCAGTACTTC. The V call is TRBV6-5, the J call TRBJ2-5; maybe TRBD2 (5 bases). The V gene lost 6 bases and the J gene lost 2 bases, with 10 bases spanning the gap. This CDR3 is 13 amino acids long. Germline assignment: CDR1 MNHEY and CDR2 SVGAGI.

Worth noting for this clone: Additional DNA sequences in this sample encode the identical CDR3. This chain joins TRBV12-3 or TRBV12-4 and TRBJ1-5; D remains unclear. The V end lost 4 bases, the J end lost 6 bases, and 4 bases lay between the germline ends. This CDR3 comprises 11 residues. In nucleotides, the CDR3 is TGTGCCAGCAGTTCCGGTCAGCCCCAGCATTTT. Its protein is CASSSGQPQHF.

This chain uses TRBV7-9 with TRBJ1-1; a possible D gene is TRBD1 (5 bases). This CDR3 spans 15 amino acids. Germline V gives CDR1 SEHNR, CDR2 FQNEAQ (reference sequence). Trimming left V 1 base short and J 3 bases short, with 12 bases between. The CDR3 is CASSLGEGPYTEAFF. The CDR3 DNA sequence: TGTGCCAGCAGCTTAGGGGAGGGGCCGTACACTGAAGCTTTCTTT.

The gene calls are TRBV13 and TRBJ1-1; D ambiguous. Trimming shortened V by 3 bases and J by 2 bases, and 10 bases separated the two germline ends. CDR1 and CDR2 from the germline V gene are PRHDT and FYEKMQ (reference sequence). This CDR3 has 14 residues. The CDR3 DNA reads TGTGCCAGCAGCTTCACGCGGGGAAACACTGAAGCTTTCTTT. It translates to CASSFTRGNTEAFF.

With regard to this clone: The germline gene is not matched at one end of the junction; a read error may be the cause. The V gene is TRBV12-5, the J gene TRBJ1-1; D possibly corresponds to TRBD1 (5 bases). Germline CDR1 reads LGHNT; CDR2 reads FRNRAP. The CDR3 sequence is 10 residues long. This chain's CDR3 is CASGEQESHF. The CDR3 DNA reads TGTGCTAGTGGAGAACAGGAGTCACATTTT.

V usage is TRBV7-8 and J usage is TRBJ1-1; no definite D call. The V end was cut by 6 bases, the J end by 6 bases, with 11 bases between. This CDR3 has 12 residues. The V gene's germline CDR1 is SGHVS and CDR2 FQNEAQ. The CDR3 spells CASSHAASEAFF. In DNA form, the CDR3 reads TGTGCCAGCAGTCATGCGGCCTCTGAAGCTTTCTTT.

J is TRBJ2-2 and V is TRBV20-1, with D possibly TRBD1 on 6 matching bases. This CDR3 contains 11 residues. Trimming stripped 7 bases from V and 6 bases from J, with 9 bases between. Germline CDR1 DFQATT, CDR2 SNEGSKA (reference sequence). The CDR3 nucleotides read TGCAGTGTACAGGGTCCCGGGGAGCTGTTTTTT. Its protein product is CSVQGPGELFF.

The CDR3 is CASSPGQYEKLFF. The CDR3 DNA is TGTGCCAGCAGTCCGGGACAATATGAAAAACTGTTTTTT. The V and J genes are TRBV7-9 and TRBJ1-4, with D tentatively TRBD1 (6 bases). The germline gives CDR1 SEHNR, CDR2 FQNEAQ (reference sequence). V lost 6 bases and J lost 6, with 11 bases in between. This CDR3 comprises 13 residues.

The chain joins TRBV25-1 to TRBJ2-1; D call uncertain. In germline, CDR1 is MGHDK, CDR2 SYGVNS. The V end was cut by 3 bases, the J end by 5 bases, with 8 bases between. The length of the CDR3 is 13 residues. Written as DNA, the CDR3 is TGTGCCAGCAGTGACTATCTCAACAATGAGCAGTTCTTC. Translating gives CASSDYLNNEQFF.

This CDR3 is CASSEGQGNTYGYTF. In nucleotides, the CDR3 is TGTGCCAGCAGTGAAGGACAGGGGAATACCTATGGCTACACCTTC. This chain joins TRBV2 and TRBJ1-2, with 8 nucleotides matching TRBD1. V gave up 1 base and J gave up 4 bases; unmatched junction bases: 5. The germline V gene has CDR1 SNHLY and CDR2 FYNNEI. CDR3 length equals 15 residues.

This clone was detected a few times. The chain employs TRBV19 and TRBJ2-6; D perhaps matches TRBD2 (6 bases). The CDR3 covers 16 residues. Trimming removed 7 bases from V and 1 base from J, with 14 bases in between. Germline CDR1 LNHDA, CDR2 SQIVND (reference sequence). This chain's CDR3 is CASIGRGLSGANVLTF. The CDR3 DNA sequence: TGTGCCAGTATCGGACGGGGGTTATCTGGGGCCAACGTCCTGACTTTC.

The genes are TRBV6-1 and TRBJ1-1; maybe TRBD1 (5 bases). Germline V lookup: CDR1 MNHNS, CDR2 SASEGT. V lost 3 bases to trimming and J lost 3 bases, with 11 bases between them. There are 14 residues in the CDR3. The CDR3 coding sequence is TGTGCCAGCAGTGAGTGGGGAGGGGACACTGAAGCTTTCTTT. Its protein is CASSEWGGDTEAFF.

The chain joins TRBV11-2 to TRBJ1-1, with a possible D match to TRBD1 (6 bases). CDR1 and CDR2 from the germline V gene are SGHAT and FQNNGV. V was trimmed by 4 bases and J by 1 base, leaving 13 bases between them. The CDR3 loop spans 15 amino acids. The CDR3 region has the DNA TGTGCCAGCAGCTCCCCGGGACATACGAACACTGAAGCTTTCTTT. This encodes CASSSPGHTNTEAFF. The entire variable domain, with the rest obtained from reference TRBV11-2 and TRBJ1-1, is as follows: EAGVAQSPRYKIIEKRQSVAFWCNPISGHATLYWYQQILGQGPKLLIQFQNNGVVDDSQLPKDRFSAERLKGVDSTLKIQPAKLEDSAVYLCASSSPGHTNTEAFFGQGTRLTVV.

A word on this clone: Other nucleotide sequences from this sample produce the same CDR3. J is TRBJ2-7 and V is TRBV27, with 7 positions matching TRBD2. Looked up from germline, CDR1 is MNHEY and CDR2 is SMNVEV (reference sequence). This CDR3 contains 14 residues. The ends lost 3 bases at V and 0 bases at J; junction bases unmatched: 2. Written as DNA, the CDR3 is TGTGCCAGCAGTTTCGGCGGGAGCTCCTACGAGCAGTACTTC. As protein: CASSFGGSSYEQYF.

The chain has TRBV19 and TRBJ1-2, with 9 nucleotides matching TRBD1. After removal of 7 bases from V and 4 bases from J, the junction contained 13 bases not matched to a gene. This CDR3 spans 16 amino acids. Germline V gene sequence: CDR1 LNHDA, CDR2 SQIVND (reference sequence). CDR3 sequence reads: CASTLGTGRPLYGYTF. In DNA form, the CDR3 reads TGTGCCAGTACCCTCGGGACAGGGCGCCCTCTCTATGGCTACACCTTC.

The chain employs TRBV6-1 and TRBJ1-3, with D uncertain. Trimming pared 3 bases from V and 0 bases from J, leaving 9 bases between. This CDR3 region has 15 residues. The germline CDR1 and CDR2 sequences are MNHNS and SASEGT. The CDR3 nucleotides are TGTGCCAGCAGTGATCGGAGAAACTCTGGAAACACCATATATTTT. Its protein is CASSDRRNSGNTIYF.

The chain employs TRBV6-5 and TRBJ2-7; 7 bases map to TRBD1. V dropped 2 bases and J dropped 5; count of bases not matched to a gene: 6. CDR1 and CDR2 from the germline V gene are MNHEY and SVGAGI. The length of the CDR3 is 14 residues. CDR3 in DNA: TGTGCCAGCAGTTACAGTCGACAGGGCCACGAGCAGTACTTC. Translated: CASSYSRQGHEQYF.